The T cell receptor beta chain described here comes from a study of CD8+ T cells in alopecia areata. Study-wide points: Across lesional scalp, and particularly alopecia totalis/universalis, clonality surpassed that of normal scalp.

Germline-derived CDR1 and CDR2 are SGDLS and YYNGEE. The CDR3 spans 13 residues. V lost 0 bases and J 7 bases, leaving 10 bases between the germline ends. Treatment meaning: oral pan-JAK inhibitor, 5-10 mg twice daily. This clone occurred once. The target antigen is unknown. RNA was isolated and reverse transcribed to cDNA, the sequencing template. Using immunoSEQ multiplex PCR, the repertoire was profiled, and TCRdb retains in-frame clones only, with some absent. This table holds fewer than 200,000 clones, 58% found once. Material: CD4+ T cells sorted from blood, obtained at roughly week 58, from a patient treated with tofacitinib. The origin of this receptor is a human donor with alopecia areata. V gene TRBV9 combines with J gene TRBJ1-2; D gene uncertain. CDR3: CASSVGNPGGYTF. CDR3 bases: TGTGCCAGCAGCGTAGGGAATCCAGGTGGCTACACCTTC.